A selection of T cell receptor beta chains follows, all from one sample in a study of blood T cells in healthy people across ages. Using its own MiXCR run on the 5' RACE reads, TCRdb lists one record per CDR3 protein. Among roughly 1.5 million distinct CDR3 sequences listed, approximately 39% were seen once. Sequenced: blood. The source is a woman younger than 30 in good health. The CDR3 runs from the conserved cysteine through the conserved F or W. Fields, in order: CDR3 protein, CDR3 DNA, J gene, D gene, clone size, V gene. D genes are given only for firm matches. Only some rows state a clone size, as once, few, many or a class for expanded clones.

CASRLTGVYSGNTIYF | TGTGCCAGCAGACTAACAGGCGTTTACTCTGGAAACACCATATATTTT | TRBJ1-3 | NA | few | TRBV12-3/TRBV12-4
CASSLRAYGYTF | TGTGCCAGCAGCTTACGGGCATATGGCTACACCTTC | TRBJ1-2 | NA | many | TRBV28
CASSLLTEAYEQYF | TGTGCCAGCAGCTTATTAACAGAAGCATACGAGCAGTACTTC | TRBJ2-7 | NA | NA | TRBV11-2
CASSLQGAQPQNF | TGTGCCAGCAGTTTGCAGGGGGCTCAGCCCCAGAATTTT | TRBJ1-5 | TRBD1 | NA | TRBV12-3/TRBV12-4
CASSPYLGQGSYEQYF | TGTGCCAGCAGTCCCTATCTCGGACAGGGCTCCTACGAGCAGTACTTC | TRBJ2-7 | TRBD1 | NA | TRBV28
CASRPSMTGGEKLFF | TGTGCCAGCAGGCCCTCGATGACAGGGGGTGAAAAACTGTTTTTT | TRBJ1-4 | TRBD1 | NA | TRBV6-2/TRBV6-3
CASSQGGGFGYGYTF | TGCGCCAGCAGCCAAGGTGGGGGCTTTGGCTATGGCTACACCTTC | TRBJ1-2 | NA | few | TRBV4-3
CASSTVQVPPSYNEQFF | TGTGCCAGCAGTACGGTACAAGTCCCTCCCTCCTACAATGAGCAGTTCTTC | TRBJ2-1 | NA | few | TRBV28
CASSLELGISYEQYF | TGCGCCAGCAGCCTAGAACTGGGAATATCCTACGAGCAGTACTTC | TRBJ2-7 | NA | NA | TRBV4-3
CASSNPGKLSTEAFF | TGTGCCAGCAGCAATCCGGGAAAGTTGAGCACTGAAGCTTTCTTT | TRBJ1-1 | NA | NA | TRBV7-9
CANSKHTGELFF | TGTGCCAATTCCAAGCACACCGGGGAGCTGTTTTTT | TRBJ2-2 | NA | NA | TRBV11-2
CSVDGGLVNYNEQFF | TGCAGCGTTGACGGCGGGCTCGTCAACTACAATGAGCAGTTCTTC | TRBJ2-1 | NA | NA | TRBV29-1
CASSPPEDSTDTQYF | TGTGCCAGCAGCCCGCCGGAAGATAGCACAGATACGCAGTATTTT | TRBJ2-3 | NA | NA | TRBV7-9
CSAAIPRDSRTETQYF | TGCAGTGCTGCGATCCCCCGGGACAGCCGCACAGAGACGCAGTATTTT | TRBJ2-3 | TRBD1 | NA | TRBV20-1
CASSVGFVINEQFF | TGTGCCAGCAGTGTGGGTTTCGTGATCAATGAGCAGTTCTTC | TRBJ2-1 | NA | NA | TRBV6-1
CASSETGTGYYNEQFF | TGTGCCAGCTCAGAAACCGGGACAGGGTATTACAATGAGCAGTTCTTC | TRBJ2-1 | TRBD1 | NA | TRBV18
CASSVGGDEQFF | TGTGCCAGCAGCGTAGGCGGGGATGAGCAGTTCTTC | TRBJ2-1 | NA | many | TRBV9
CASRKEASYDYTF | TGTGCCAGCAGGAAGGAGGCCAGCTATGACTACACCTTC | TRBJ1-2 | NA | once | TRBV12-3/TRBV12-4
CASSFGLAGGFNEQFF | TGTGCCAGCAGCTTCGGACTAGCGGGAGGATTCAATGAGCAGTTCTTC | TRBJ2-1 | TRBD2 | NA | TRBV7-9
CASRPLGLAGELFF | TGTGCCAGCAGACCGCTCGGACTAGCCGGGGAGCTGTTTTTT | TRBJ2-2 | TRBD2 | NA | TRBV12-3/TRBV12-4
CASRAGTIEQYF | TGTGCCAGCAGGGCGGGGACGATTGAGCAGTACTTC | TRBJ2-5 | NA | NA | TRBV27
CASIWAASTETQYF | TGTGCCAGCATATGGGCCGCTAGCACAGAGACGCAGTATTTT | TRBJ2-3 | NA | once | TRBV2